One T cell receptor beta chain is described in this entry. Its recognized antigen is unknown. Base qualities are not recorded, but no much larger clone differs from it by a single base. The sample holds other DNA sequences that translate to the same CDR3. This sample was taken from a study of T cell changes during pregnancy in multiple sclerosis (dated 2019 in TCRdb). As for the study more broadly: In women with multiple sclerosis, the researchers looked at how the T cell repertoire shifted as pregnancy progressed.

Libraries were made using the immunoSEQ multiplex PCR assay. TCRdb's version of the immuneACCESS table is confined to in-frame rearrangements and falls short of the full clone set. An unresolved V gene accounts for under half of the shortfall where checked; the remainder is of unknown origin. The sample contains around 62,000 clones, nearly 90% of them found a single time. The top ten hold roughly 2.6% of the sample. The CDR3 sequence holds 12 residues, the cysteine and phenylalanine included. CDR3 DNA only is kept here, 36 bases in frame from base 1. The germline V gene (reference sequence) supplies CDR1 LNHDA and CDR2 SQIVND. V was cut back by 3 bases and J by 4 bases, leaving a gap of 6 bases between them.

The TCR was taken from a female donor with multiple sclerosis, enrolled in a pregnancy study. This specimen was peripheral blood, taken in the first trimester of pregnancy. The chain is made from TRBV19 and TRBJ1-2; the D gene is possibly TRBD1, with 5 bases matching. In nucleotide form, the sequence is TGTGCCAGTAGTATCCAGGGCTATGGCTACACCTTC. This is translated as CASSIQGYGYTF.